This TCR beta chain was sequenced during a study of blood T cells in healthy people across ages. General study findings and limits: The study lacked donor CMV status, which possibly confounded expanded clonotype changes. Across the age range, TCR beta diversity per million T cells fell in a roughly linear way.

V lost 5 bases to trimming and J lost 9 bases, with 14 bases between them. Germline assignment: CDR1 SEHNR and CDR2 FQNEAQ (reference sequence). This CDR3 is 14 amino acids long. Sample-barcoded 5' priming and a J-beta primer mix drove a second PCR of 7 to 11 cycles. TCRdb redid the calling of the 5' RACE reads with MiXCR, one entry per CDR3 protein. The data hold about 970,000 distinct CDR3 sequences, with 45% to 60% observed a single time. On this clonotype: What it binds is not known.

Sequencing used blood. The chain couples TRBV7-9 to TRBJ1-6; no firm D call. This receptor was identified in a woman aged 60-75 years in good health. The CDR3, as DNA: TGTGCCAGCAGCACCCGGGGTAGCGGTTCACCCCTCCACTTT. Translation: CASSTRGSGSPLHF.